Listed below are T cell receptor beta chains from one sample, sequenced in a study of blood T cell repertoires in COVID-19. Method: immunoSEQ multiplex PCR; TCRdb's copy keeps in-frame clones and lacks some. The sample has approximately 110,000 clones; roughly four fifths are singletons. Sequencing input: peripheral blood. These receptors were taken from an older woman with acute or convalescent COVID-19. Each CDR3 is given with its conserved first and last residue. Each record gives: D gene, J gene, V gene, CDR3 protein. The D gene is left open where the match is weak.

d_call: TRBD1
j_call: TRBJ1-5
v_call: TRBV5-5
cdr3_aa: CASSLVEGAAQPQHF

d_call: .
j_call: TRBJ1-1
v_call: TRBV28
cdr3_aa: CASSPVRTELNTEAFF

d_call: TRBD1
j_call: TRBJ1-2
v_call: TRBV9
cdr3_aa: CASSVGISTGIDYGYTF

d_call: .
j_call: TRBJ2-1
v_call: TRBV9
cdr3_aa: CASSVVSMSSYNEQFF

d_call: .
j_call: TRBJ1-6
v_call: TRBV10-2
cdr3_aa: CASRPAGVENSPLHF

d_call: .
j_call: TRBJ1-3
v_call: TRBV16
cdr3_aa: CASSQLRGSGNTIYF

d_call: .
j_call: TRBJ1-2
v_call: TRBV27
cdr3_aa: CASSLRFDYGYTF

d_call: .
j_call: TRBJ2-5
v_call: TRBV2
cdr3_aa: CASSEVRTQYF

d_call: TRBD2
j_call: TRBJ2-1
v_call: TRBV10-3
cdr3_aa: CAISFGLAGGPGSYNEQFF

d_call: TRBD2
j_call: TRBJ2-3
v_call: TRBV19
cdr3_aa: CASSIGLAGGQTDTQYF

d_call: .
j_call: TRBJ2-5
v_call: TRBV7-9
cdr3_aa: CASSPGTGETQYF

d_call: TRBD1
j_call: TRBJ1-4
v_call: TRBV10-3
cdr3_aa: CAISPGTGERGEKLFF

d_call: .
j_call: TRBJ2-3
v_call: TRBV24-1
cdr3_aa: CATSDNSRGTDTQYF

d_call: .
j_call: TRBJ1-6
v_call: TRBV5-1
cdr3_aa: CASSAYRSSYNSPLHF

d_call: TRBD1
j_call: TRBJ2-3
v_call: TRBV5-4
cdr3_aa: CASRLDRADTQYF

d_call: TRBD1
j_call: TRBJ1-2
v_call: TRBV5-6
cdr3_aa: CASSLQAGGGYTF

d_call: .
j_call: TRBJ2-3
v_call: TRBV12-5
cdr3_aa: CASGLVLNTDTQYF

d_call: .
j_call: TRBJ2-7
v_call: TRBV27
cdr3_aa: CASSWGGLGIYEQYF

d_call: .
j_call: TRBJ1-3
v_call: TRBV15
cdr3_aa: CATQRGDSGNTIYF

d_call: TRBD1
j_call: TRBJ1-6
v_call: TRBV5-1
cdr3_aa: CASSDGTDHNSPLHF

d_call: .
j_call: TRBJ1-2
v_call: TRBV6-5
cdr3_aa: CASRGGQAVYGYTF

d_call: .
j_call: TRBJ2-2
v_call: TRBV3-1/TRBV3-2
cdr3_aa: CASSPLGGQSNTGELFF

d_call: .
j_call: TRBJ2-3
v_call: TRBV4-3
cdr3_aa: CASSPSGGHLTDTQYF